This T cell receptor (beta chain) was profiled in a study of patients and donors after allogeneic stem cell transplantation. TCRdb fed the RT-PCR reads into MiXCR, producing one record per CDR3 protein. The sample includes roughly 200,000 distinct CDR3 sequences, roughly 38% seen only once; the top ten take about 9.9%. V was cut by 2 bases and J by 5 bases, with 12 bases left in between. Germline CDR1 and CDR2: SGHAT and FQNNGV. This CDR3 region has 14 residues. The clonotype comes from a human donor who was either an allogeneic HSCT recipient or a stem cell or donor lymphocyte infusion donor (not recorded which). It is not recorded whose cells these are; they may come from a transplant donor. The sample comprised blood, either unsorted or a sorted T cell fraction (not recorded which). The chain combines TRBV11-2 with TRBJ2-5; perhaps TRBD1 as D (5 bases). In DNA form, the CDR3 reads TGTGCCAGCAGCTTAAGGCAGGGATGGGAGACCCAGTACTTC. It codes for CASSLRQGWETQYF.